The clone carrying this T cell receptor (beta chain) appeared many times. Its target is not known. This CDR3 is built from 12 residues. The germline CDR1 and CDR2 sequences are MNHNS and SASEGT. The V end lost 5 bases, the J end lost 9 bases, and 11 bases lay between the germline ends. This record belongs to a study of CD8+CD57+ T cells in acquired aplastic anemia. Findings and caveats of the study: Patients and controls shared over 25 CD8+ CDR3 sequences, which appeared highly expressed in patients and within their immunodominant clones.

TCR beta VDJ and CDR3 profiling used genomic DNA as template. TCRdb independently ran MiXCR on the reads; one entry per CDR3 protein. The data contain 120,000 or so distinct CDR3 sequences, 40% of them singletons. Patients included in sequencing had previously demonstrated CD8+CD57+ cell expansion by flow cytometry. The sample comprised sorted CD4+, CD8+, or CD8+CD57+ T cells (not recorded which) from PBMCs. The clonotype originates from a human donor with aplastic anemia. The chain combines TRBV6-1 with TRBJ2-1; D is uncertain. CDR3 nucleotide sequence: TGTGCCAGCAGTCTTGATAGGTCTGAGCAGTTCTTC. Its translation: CASSLDRSEQFF.